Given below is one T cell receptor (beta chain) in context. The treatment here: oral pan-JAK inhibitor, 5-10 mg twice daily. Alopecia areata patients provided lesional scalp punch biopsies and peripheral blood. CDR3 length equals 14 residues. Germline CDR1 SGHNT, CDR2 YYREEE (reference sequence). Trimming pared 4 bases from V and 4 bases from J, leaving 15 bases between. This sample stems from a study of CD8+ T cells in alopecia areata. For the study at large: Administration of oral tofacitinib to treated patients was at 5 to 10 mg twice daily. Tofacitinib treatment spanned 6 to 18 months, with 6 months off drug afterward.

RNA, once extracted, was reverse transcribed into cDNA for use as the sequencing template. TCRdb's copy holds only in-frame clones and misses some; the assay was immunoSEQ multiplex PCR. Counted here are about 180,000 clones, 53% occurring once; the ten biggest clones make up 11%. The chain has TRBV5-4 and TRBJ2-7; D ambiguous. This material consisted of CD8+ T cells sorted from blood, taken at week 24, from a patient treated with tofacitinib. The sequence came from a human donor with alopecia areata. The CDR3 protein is CASSHDTLGYEQYF. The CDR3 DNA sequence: TGTGCCAGCAGCCACGACACTCTGGGGTACGAGCAGTACTTC.